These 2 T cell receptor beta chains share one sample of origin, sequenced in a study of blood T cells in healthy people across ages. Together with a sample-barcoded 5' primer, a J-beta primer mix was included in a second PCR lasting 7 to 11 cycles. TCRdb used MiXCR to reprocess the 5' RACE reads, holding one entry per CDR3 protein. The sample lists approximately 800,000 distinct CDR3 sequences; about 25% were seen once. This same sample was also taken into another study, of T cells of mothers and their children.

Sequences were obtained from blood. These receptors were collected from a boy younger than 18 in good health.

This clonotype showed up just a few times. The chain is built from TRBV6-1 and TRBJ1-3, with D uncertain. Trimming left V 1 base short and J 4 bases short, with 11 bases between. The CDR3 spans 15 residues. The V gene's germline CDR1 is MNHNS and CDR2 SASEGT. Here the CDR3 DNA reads TGTGCCAGCAGTGAAGGGACTCATAGGGGAAACACCATATATTTT. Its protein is CASSEGTHRGNTIYF.

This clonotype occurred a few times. The CDR3 nucleotides read TGCGCCAGCAGCCGGGGACACTCGAGCTCCTACGAGCAGTACTTC. This sequence encodes CASSRGHSSSYEQYF. The chain links TRBV4-1 to TRBJ2-7; D is possibly TRBD1 (6 bases). The CDR3 is 15 amino acids. Germline V gene data show CDR1 as MGHRA and CDR2 as YSYEKL. With 4 bases removed from V and 0 bases from J, the gap between germline ends came to 13 bases.